Listed below are T cell receptor beta chains from one sample, sequenced in a study of CD8 T cells in ankylosing spondylitis. TCRdb reprocessed the 5' RACE reads via MiXCR and lists one record per CDR3 protein. Of some 130,000 distinct CDR3 sequences listed, 15% to 20% are singletons. The material sequenced was blood, either unsorted or a sorted T cell fraction (not recorded which). The receptors were gathered from a male donor with ankylosing spondylitis. Both conserved end residues are part of each CDR3. A D gene is named only where the DNA matches it firmly. Not every row has a clone size; where given, it reads once, few, many or a size class.

D gene: -
V gene: TRBV2
J gene: TRBJ2-3
clone size: few
CDR3 DNA: TGTGCCAGCAGCCAGCCGGGACTCACTACGCAGTATTTT
CDR3 protein: CASSQPGLTTQYF

D gene: -
V gene: TRBV4-1
J gene: TRBJ2-1
clone size: few
CDR3 DNA: TGCGCCAGCAGCCACCCATACGCCGGGGATGAGCAGTTCTTC
CDR3 protein: CASSHPYAGDEQFF

D gene: -
V gene: TRBV12-3/TRBV12-4
J gene: TRBJ1-2
clone size: few
CDR3 DNA: TGTGCCAGCAGTTTTGAGGGGTCTGGCTATGGCTACACCTTC
CDR3 protein: CASSFEGSGYGYTF

D gene: -
V gene: TRBV12-3/TRBV12-4
J gene: TRBJ2-5
clone size: -
CDR3 DNA: TGTGCCAGCAGTTCAGGGGCGAAGACCCAGTACTTC
CDR3 protein: CASSSGAKTQYF

D gene: -
V gene: TRBV15
J gene: TRBJ2-1
clone size: many
CDR3 DNA: TGTGCCACCGCAGGCTGGAATGAGCAGTTCTTC
CDR3 protein: CATAGWNEQFF

D gene: TRBD1
V gene: TRBV4-2
J gene: TRBJ2-1
clone size: few
CDR3 DNA: TGTGCCAGCAGCTATGACAGGGATGATGAGCAGTTCTTC
CDR3 protein: CASSYDRDDEQFF

D gene: -
V gene: TRBV5-1
J gene: TRBJ2-7
clone size: -
CDR3 DNA: TGCGCCAGCAGCTTGGTTAACTACGAGCAGTACTTC
CDR3 protein: CASSLVNYEQYF

D gene: -
V gene: TRBV19
J gene: TRBJ1-5
clone size: few
CDR3 DNA: TGTGCCAGTAGATGGGGATTTCAGCCCCAGCATTTT
CDR3 protein: CASRWGFQPQHF

D gene: TRBD2
V gene: TRBV11-1
J gene: TRBJ2-7
clone size: -
CDR3 DNA: TGTGCCAGCAGCTTAGGACTAGCGGGAGTTGAGCAGTACTTC
CDR3 protein: CASSLGLAGVEQYF

D gene: -
V gene: TRBV29-1
J gene: TRBJ2-1
clone size: -
CDR3 DNA: TGCAGCGTGAGGGACGGTACCTACAATGAGCAGTTCTTC
CDR3 protein: CSVRDGTYNEQFF

D gene: -
V gene: TRBV30
J gene: TRBJ2-2
clone size: few
CDR3 DNA: TGTGCCTGGAGTGAATGGAGGCCCCTGGGAACCGGGGAGCTGTTTTTT
CDR3 protein: CAWSEWRPLGTGELFF

D gene: TRBD1
V gene: TRBV18
J gene: TRBJ1-2
clone size: few
CDR3 DNA: TGTGCCAGCTCACCGGAAGACAGGGTCTATGGCTACACCTTC
CDR3 protein: CASSPEDRVYGYTF

D gene: -
V gene: TRBV10-3
J gene: TRBJ1-1
clone size: -
CDR3 DNA: TGTGCCATCAGTGAGTGGGAGGTAGCATCTCACACTGAAGCTTTCTTT
CDR3 protein: CAISEWEVASHTEAFF

D gene: -
V gene: TRBV5-5
J gene: TRBJ2-1
clone size: -
CDR3 DNA: TGTGCCAGCAGCTTGGGGGCAGTCCGGGGGTTCTTC
CDR3 protein: CASSLGAVRGFF

D gene: TRBD2
V gene: TRBV7-8
J gene: TRBJ2-7
clone size: many
CDR3 DNA: TGTGCCAGCAGCTCAGGGACTAGTGTCAGCTCCTACGAGCAGTACTTC
CDR3 protein: CASSSGTSVSSYEQYF

D gene: TRBD1
V gene: TRBV6-1
J gene: TRBJ1-5
clone size: -
CDR3 DNA: TGTGCCAGCAGCCAGGGGGGACAGAGAGAGCCCCAGCATTTT
CDR3 protein: CASSQGGQREPQHF

D gene: -
V gene: TRBV28
J gene: TRBJ2-1
clone size: -
CDR3 DNA: TGTGCCAGCAGTTTGGCGGCAACCTACAATGAGCAGTTCTTC
CDR3 protein: CASSLAATYNEQFF

D gene: -
V gene: TRBV27
J gene: TRBJ1-2
clone size: few
CDR3 DNA: TGTGCCAGCAGTCCGGGGGACGGAATTAACTATGGCTACACCTTC
CDR3 protein: CASSPGDGINYGYTF

D gene: TRBD2
V gene: TRBV7-9
J gene: TRBJ2-7
clone size: few
CDR3 DNA: TGTGCCAGCAGCTTAGGGTGGACTAGCGGAGACTACGAGCAGTACTTC
CDR3 protein: CASSLGWTSGDYEQYF

D gene: TRBD2
V gene: TRBV27
J gene: TRBJ2-1
clone size: -
CDR3 DNA: TGTGCCAGCAGTCCGGGGACTAGTTTGTATGAGCAGTTCTTC
CDR3 protein: CASSPGTSLYEQFF

D gene: -
V gene: TRBV6-2/TRBV6-3
J gene: TRBJ1-5
clone size: many
CDR3 DNA: TGTGCCAGCAGTTACTCAGGGGCCTTAAGCAATCAGCCCCAGCATTTT
CDR3 protein: CASSYSGALSNQPQHF

D gene: TRBD1
V gene: TRBV4-1
J gene: TRBJ2-1
clone size: few
CDR3 DNA: TGCGCCAGCAGCCAAGATCCACAGGGGGCGCACGCTGAGCAGTTCTTC
CDR3 protein: CASSQDPQGAHAEQFF

D gene: -
V gene: TRBV4-2
J gene: TRBJ1-5
clone size: few
CDR3 DNA: TGTGCCAGCAGCCAAGACCAGGCAGGGCGTCAGCCCCAGCATTTT
CDR3 protein: CASSQDQAGRQPQHF

D gene: -
V gene: TRBV20-1
J gene: TRBJ1-1
clone size: few
CDR3 DNA: TGCAGGACCGACGGGCTGGTGAACACTGAAGCTTTCTTT
CDR3 protein: CRTDGLVNTEAFF

D gene: -
V gene: TRBV29-1
J gene: TRBJ2-4
clone size: few
CDR3 DNA: TGCAGCGTTGAAGTTAGGGCCAACCTAAAAAACATTCAGTACTTC
CDR3 protein: CSVEVRANLKNIQYF

D gene: -
V gene: TRBV12-3/TRBV12-4
J gene: TRBJ1-5
clone size: few
CDR3 DNA: TGTGCCAGCAGTTTGCCGGGGGCCGGTCAGCCCCAGCATTTT
CDR3 protein: CASSLPGAGQPQHF

D gene: -
V gene: TRBV30
J gene: TRBJ2-2
clone size: -
CDR3 DNA: TGTGCCTGGGCTAATTCAGCCGGGGAGCTGTTTTTT
CDR3 protein: CAWANSAGELFF

D gene: -
V gene: TRBV29-1
J gene: TRBJ1-1
clone size: few
CDR3 DNA: TGCAGCGTCCGCTCTGGACAGATGAACACTGAAGCTTTCTTT
CDR3 protein: CSVRSGQMNTEAFF

D gene: -
V gene: TRBV5-1
J gene: TRBJ2-1
clone size: -
CDR3 DNA: TGCGCCAGCAGCTTCTCTGGCCCCTCCTACAATGAGCAGTTCTTC
CDR3 protein: CASSFSGPSYNEQFF

D gene: -
V gene: TRBV27
J gene: TRBJ2-7
clone size: -
CDR3 DNA: TGTGCCAGCAGAAACCCCCGCGAGCAGTACTTC
CDR3 protein: CASRNPREQYF

D gene: -
V gene: TRBV7-9
J gene: TRBJ2-5
clone size: -
CDR3 DNA: TGTGCCAGCAGCTTAGCTCTGACTGGACTAACGGAGACCCAGTACTTC
CDR3 protein: CASSLALTGLTETQYF

D gene: TRBD2
V gene: TRBV13
J gene: TRBJ2-7
clone size: -
CDR3 DNA: TGTGCCAGCAGCTTAAATGGCGGGAGGGTCTCCTACGAGCAGTACTTC
CDR3 protein: CASSLNGGRVSYEQYF

D gene: -
V gene: TRBV7-8
J gene: TRBJ2-1
clone size: -
CDR3 DNA: TGTGCCAGCAATCCTAGCGAGTACAATGAGCAGTTCTTC
CDR3 protein: CASNPSEYNEQFF

D gene: TRBD2
V gene: TRBV4-1
J gene: TRBJ2-3
clone size: -
CDR3 DNA: TGCGCCAGCAGCCAAGAGGTAGCGGGCCTCACAGATACGCAGTATTTT
CDR3 protein: CASSQEVAGLTDTQYF

D gene: -
V gene: TRBV5-1
J gene: TRBJ2-7
clone size: -
CDR3 DNA: TGCGCCAGCAGTATCGCCAGGGACGCCTACGAGCAGTACTTC
CDR3 protein: CASSIARDAYEQYF

D gene: -
V gene: TRBV12-3/TRBV12-4
J gene: TRBJ1-5
clone size: many
CDR3 DNA: TGTGCCAGCAGTCCACCCGGTCCTGGGCCAAAAGGGCAGCCCCAGCATTTT
CDR3 protein: CASSPPGPGPKGQPQHF

D gene: -
V gene: TRBV20-1
J gene: TRBJ2-1
clone size: few
CDR3 DNA: TGCAGTGCTAGAGCTCTTGATTACAATGAGCAGTTCTTC
CDR3 protein: CSARALDYNEQFF

D gene: -
V gene: TRBV7-8
J gene: TRBJ2-5
clone size: -
CDR3 DNA: TGTGCCAGCAGCTTGCCGGGGGTAGTCCAAGAGACCCAGTACTTC
CDR3 protein: CASSLPGVVQETQYF

D gene: TRBD1
V gene: TRBV6-2/TRBV6-3
J gene: TRBJ2-7
clone size: -
CDR3 DNA: TGTGCCAGCACCATGGAAGGGACAGCAACCACCTACGAGCAGTACTTC
CDR3 protein: CASTMEGTATTYEQYF

D gene: -
V gene: TRBV29-1
J gene: TRBJ1-1
clone size: -
CDR3 DNA: TGCAGCGTTGATAACACTGAAGCTTTCTTT
CDR3 protein: CSVDNTEAFF

D gene: TRBD2
V gene: TRBV11-1
J gene: TRBJ2-1
clone size: few
CDR3 DNA: TGTGCCAGCAGCCCCGGACTAGCGGGAGGGCCCTCCTACAATGAGCAGTTCTTC
CDR3 protein: CASSPGLAGGPSYNEQFF

D gene: TRBD2
V gene: TRBV12-3/TRBV12-4
J gene: TRBJ2-1
clone size: few
CDR3 DNA: TGTGCCAGCAGTGGACTAGTGGATGAGCAGTTCTTC
CDR3 protein: CASSGLVDEQFF

D gene: -
V gene: TRBV15
J gene: TRBJ1-5
clone size: -
CDR3 DNA: TGTGCCACCAGCAGATGGGATCAGCCCCAGCATTTT
CDR3 protein: CATSRWDQPQHF

D gene: -
V gene: TRBV7-8
J gene: TRBJ2-2
clone size: -
CDR3 DNA: TGTGCCAGCAGCGAAGGGGGTCCAAACACCGGGGAGCTGTTTTTT
CDR3 protein: CASSEGGPNTGELFF

D gene: TRBD1
V gene: TRBV29-1
J gene: TRBJ2-7
clone size: -
CDR3 DNA: TGCAGCGTTAGGACAGGGGTGCGATACGAGCAGTACTTC
CDR3 protein: CSVRTGVRYEQYF

D gene: -
V gene: TRBV18
J gene: TRBJ1-1
clone size: many
CDR3 DNA: TGTGCCAGCAGGGGCTCTGAAGCTTTCTTT
CDR3 protein: CASRGSEAFF

D gene: -
V gene: TRBV20-1
J gene: TRBJ2-1
clone size: -
CDR3 DNA: TGCAGTGCCCCGGTGGGTGGAGAGCAGTTCTTC
CDR3 protein: CSAPVGGEQFF

D gene: TRBD2
V gene: TRBV29-1
J gene: TRBJ2-4
clone size: few
CDR3 DNA: TGCAGCGCCTCTAAGTGGGCTAGCGGGAGATGGGGTCTAGCCAAAAACATTCAGTACTTC
CDR3 protein: CSASKWASGRWGLAKNIQYF

D gene: -
V gene: TRBV5-1
J gene: TRBJ2-2
clone size: few
CDR3 DNA: TGCGCCAGCTGGGGGAGCACCGGGGAGCTGTTTTTT
CDR3 protein: CASWGSTGELFF

D gene: TRBD1
V gene: TRBV28
J gene: TRBJ2-6
clone size: -
CDR3 DNA: TGTGCCAGCAGGACGGGACAGCTCTCTGGGGCCAACGTCCTGACTTTC
CDR3 protein: CASRTGQLSGANVLTF